This TCR beta chain was captured by sequencing in a study of cytomegalovirus exposure and HLA in healthy donors. Primers included in the PCR were 60 Vbeta and 13 Jbeta primers. Only in-frame clones appear in the TCRdb table, and some are missing; sequencing was by immunoSEQ multiplex PCR. Of around 120,000 clones in the sample, 80% to 90% were seen once. The CDR3 spans 15 residues. Germline V gene data show CDR1 as SGHTA and CDR2 as FQGNSA. The V end lost 5 bases, the J end lost 2 bases, and 13 bases lay between the germline ends. Notes on the study in general: Researchers left out some V segments, among them TRBV6-2 and TRBV6-3, as indistinguishable. Most CMV-associated TCR beta chains appeared HLA-restricted in a later analysis. Most TCR sequences proved rare, with some public TCRs found in many donors.

A word on this clone: Its antigen is as yet unknown.

Material: PBMCs. The J gene is TRBJ1-3, the V gene TRBV7-2; D uncertain. The TCR comes from a male donor in good health and CMV-seropositive. CDR3: CASSPRREAGNTIYF. The CDR3 bases are TGTGCCAGCAGCCCCCGGAGGGAGGCTGGAAACACCATATATTTT.